The next 28 T cell receptor beta chains were all read from a single sample in a study of T cells in women clearing cervical HPV infection. TCRdb keeps only in-frame clones here, not all; method: immunoSEQ multiplex PCR. The sample has fewer than 10,000 clones. The sequencing sample was made of blood buffy coat. These receptors were collected from a woman aged 18-69 years with a cervical HPV16 infection that either progressed to CIN3+ or cleared (not recorded which).

As for this clone: The missing CDR3 end, 3 residues past where the read stops, is filled in from the germline J gene. This chain connects TRBV4-2 to TRBJ2-5; 12 nucleotides match TRBD2. The CDR3 is 16 amino acids. Per germline, CDR1 LGHNA and CDR2 YNFKEQ. V lost 1 base to trimming and J lost 5 bases; unmatched junction nucleotides: 5. The CDR3 here is CASSQALAGGQETQYF. CDR3 bases read: TGTGCCAGCAGCCAAGCACTAGCGGGGGGTCAGGAGACC.

For this clone: The read comes to an end 3 residues before the CDR3 does, leaving the germline J gene to fill in the end. The chain uses TRBV5-1 and TRBJ2-2, with TRBD1 matching over 7 bases. In germline, CDR1 is SGHRS, CDR2 YFSETQ. The CDR3 is made up of 14 amino acids. This CDR3 is CASSNPGGREKLFF. CDR3 DNA, as far as it was read: TGCGCCAGCAGCAACCCAGGGGGACGGGAAAAG.

Comment on this clone: The observed sequence ends 3 residues before the CDR3 terminus, with the missing tail filled in from the germline J gene. The chain is built from TRBV29-1 and TRBJ1-1; no clear D. The V end was cut by 4 bases, the J end by 1 base, with 7 bases between. The CDR3 extends over 12 amino acids. Germline V lookup: CDR1 SQVTM, CDR2 ANQGSEA. The CDR3 loop is CSVVYGNTEAFF. CDR3 DNA, as far as it was read: TGCAGCGTTGTCTACGGGAACACTGAA.

Incomplete CDR3 DNA: TGCAGTGCTAGGATACTCGGGGGGTTATCCTCCTACAATGAG. This translates into CSARILGGLSSYNE. In full, the CDR3 reads CSARILGGLSSYNEQFF. This chain connects TRBV20-1 to TRBJ2-1; TRBD2 aligns across 7 bases. The read finishes 3 residues shy of the CDR3 end, and the germline J gene is used to complete it. Germline loops: CDR1 DFQATT, CDR2 SNEGSKA (reference sequence). With V trimmed by 3 bases and J by 0 bases, 11 bases remained unmatched. The CDR3 covers 17 residues.

Worth noting for this clone: The read falls 3 residues short of the CDR3 end, and the missing part is taken from the germline J gene. This rearrangement joins TRBV14 to TRBJ1-6; a possible D gene is TRBD1 (5 bases). Germline V gene lookup returns CDR1 SGHDN and CDR2 FVKESK. V shed 1 base and J shed 7 bases, with 8 bases lying between them. The CDR3 runs to 14 residues. The sequenced CDR3 bases are TGTGCCAGCAGCCAAGGCAGGGAGAATTCACCC. Residues: CASSQGRENSP. The CDR3, in full, reads CASSQGRENSPLHF.

As for this clone: From the germline J gene comes the end of the CDR3, since the read stops 3 residues before it. V and J are TRBV19 and TRBJ1-5; TRBD1 matches 8 bases. Unmatched junction bases numbered 7, after V lost 9 bases and J lost 0 bases. The V gene's germline CDR1 is LNHDA and CDR2 SQIVND (reference sequence). The CDR3 is 15 residues long. Incomplete CDR3 DNA: TGTGCCAGAAAGGACAGGGCCCATAGCAATCAGCCC. Amino acids: CARKDRAHSNQP. The whole CDR3 region reads CARKDRAHSNQPQHF.

Note on this clone: Sequencing ends 3 residues short of the CDR3 end; the germline J gene provides the rest. The V gene is TRBV7-6, the J gene TRBJ1-1; a weak D match, TRBD1 (6 bases). Germline lookup yields CDR1 SGHVS and CDR2 FNYEAQ. This CDR3 is built from 15 residues. V lost 5 bases to trimming and J lost 0 bases, with 13 bases between them. The part of the CDR3 DNA that was read is TGTGCCAGCAGCCCTACACAGGGCATGAACACTGAA. This encodes CASSPTQGMNTE. The whole CDR3 protein is CASSPTQGMNTEAFF.

Comment on this clone: The missing CDR3 end, 3 residues past where the read stops, is filled in from the germline J gene. This chain links TRBV29-1 with TRBJ2-7; D unclear. Trimming stripped 4 bases from V and 5 bases from J, with 12 bases between. This CDR3 is built from 12 residues. From germline, CDR1 is SQVTM and CDR2 ANQGSEA. Here the CDR3 reads CSVGAGTDEQYF. CDR3 DNA, as far as it was read: TGCAGCGTTGGGGCAGGCACCGACGAG.

Notes on this clone: The read gets to within 3 residues of the CDR3 end, and the germline J gene fills in the rest. The rearrangement links TRBV7-6 to TRBJ1-1; no clear D gene. Germline assignment: CDR1 SGHVS and CDR2 FNYEAQ. This CDR3 contains 14 residues. V lost 1 base, J lost 1 base, and 7 bases lay in between. The CDR3 protein is CASSLDSANTEAFF. The CDR3 bases that were read are TGTGCCAGCAGCTTAGACAGTGCGAACACTGAA.

Notes on this clone: The read halts 3 residues ahead of the CDR3 end, with the missing end drawn from the germline J gene. The J gene is TRBJ1-4, the V gene TRBV2; TRBD1 might be the D (5 bases). CDR1 is SNHLY and CDR2 is FYNNEI in the germline V gene. This CDR3 region has 13 residues. V was shortened by 10 bases and J by 5 bases, with 14 bases between the two germline ends. CDR3 sequence reads: CANRRGLNEKLFF. CDR3 bases read: TGTGCCAATCGGAGGGGCTTGAATGAAAAA.

With respect to this clone: The read ends 3 residues early relative to the CDR3; the germline J gene fills the gap. The chain combines TRBV20-1 with TRBJ2-3, with 11 positions matching TRBD2. The V gene end was trimmed by 5 bases and the J gene end by 5 bases; junction bases not matched to a gene: 9. Germline V gene data show CDR1 as DFQATT and CDR2 as SNEGSKA (reference sequence). CDR3 size: 15 residues. The CDR3 bases that were read are TGCAGTGCTTATCATAGCGGGGGGGATGGAGATACG. Encoded protein: CSAYHSGGDGDT. The entire CDR3 protein is CSAYHSGGDGDTQYF.

This clone ranks as medium-sized in terms of frequency. CDR3 amino acids: CASSWGREGAETQYF. CDR3 DNA (partial): TGTGCCAGCAGCTGGGGACGGGAGGGGGCAGAGACC. The chain links TRBV7-9 to TRBJ2-5; tentative D call: TRBD2 (8 bases). The read ends 3 residues early relative to the CDR3; the germline J gene fills the gap. This CDR3 is 15 amino acids long. CDR1 is SEHNR, CDR2 FQNEAQ, per germline (reference sequence). Between the trimmed V and J ends, which lost 4 bases and 4 bases, there was a span of 16 bases.

In regard to this clone: The CDR3 goes on 3 residues after the read ends, and that part is filled in from the germline J gene. The chain joins TRBV2 to TRBJ1-5; 9 nucleotides line up with TRBD1. The ends lost 8 bases at V and 6 bases at J; junction bases unmatched: 2. The CDR3 consists of 12 residues. Germline lookup yields CDR1 SNHLY and CDR2 FYNNEI. The sequenced part of the CDR3 DNA is TGTGCCAGCGGGGACAGGGTTCAGCCC. It translates to CASGDRVQP. The complete CDR3 reads CASGDRVQPQHF.

Worth noting for this clone: The sequence runs out 3 residues before the end of the CDR3; the remainder is reconstructed from the germline J gene. The chain recombines TRBV4-2 with TRBJ2-3; TRBD2 agrees at 10 bases. There are 17 residues in the CDR3. V lost 4 bases, J lost 5 bases, and 12 bases stayed unmatched. Germline V gene data show CDR1 as LGHNA and CDR2 as YNFKEQ. CDR3: CASSLSMSGGAVDTQYF. Partial CDR3 DNA: TGTGCCAGCAGCCTTAGCATGAGCGGGGGGGCGGTAGATACG.

Notes on this clone: The CDR3 goes on 3 residues after the read ends, and that part is filled in from the germline J gene. The chain couples TRBV11-3 to TRBJ2-7; D remains ambiguous. The germline CDR1 and CDR2 sequences are SGHNT and YENEEA. The CDR3 is 12 amino acids. The germline V and J ends were trimmed by 1 base and 6 bases, with 7 bases remaining between them. Partial CDR3 DNA: TGTGCCAGCAGCTTAGGCGGTAGCGAG. This gives the protein CASSLGGSE. Given in full, the CDR3 is CASSLGGSEQYF.

With respect to this clone: Coverage ceases 3 residues before the CDR3 finishes, and the germline J gene fills in the end. V gene TRBV7-3 combines with J gene TRBJ2-3; 7 nucleotides line up with TRBD2. The J segment lost 2 bases and the V segment lost 1 base, leaving 3 bases of the junction unmatched. Germline V gives CDR1 SGHTA, CDR2 FQGTGA. CDR3 size: 15 residues. CDR3 bases read: TGTGCCAGCAGCTTAATACGGGGGGTCACAGATACG. The encoded protein is CASSLIRGVTDT. In full, the CDR3 is CASSLIRGVTDTQYF.

In the case of this clone: Read coverage stops 3 residues before the CDR3 terminus; the germline J gene supplies the remainder. The rearrangement links TRBV6-2 or TRBV6-3 to TRBJ2-3, with TRBD2 matching over 9 bases. Germline CDR1 is MNHEY and CDR2 is SVGEGT. This CDR3 contains 16 residues. The CDR3 sequence is CASRWGMASGVETQYF. The sequenced part of the CDR3 DNA is TGTGCCAGCAGGTGGGGGATGGCTAGCGGGGTCGAGACG.

About this clone: The missing CDR3 end, 3 residues past where the read stops, is filled in from the germline J gene. The chain has TRBV7-7 and TRBJ2-3; 14 nucleotides match TRBD2. This CDR3 has 16 amino acids. Germline V CDR1 and CDR2: SSHAT, FNYEAQ (reference sequence). CDR3 bases read: TGTGCCAGCAGCCACGGACTAGCGGGGGGCCAAGAGACG. Translation gives CASSHGLAGGQET. The full CDR3 protein is CASSHGLAGGQETQYF. The full variable domain, with the rest looked up from reference TRBV7-7 and TRBJ2-3, is GAGVSQSPRYKVTKRGQDVTLRCDPISSHATLYWYQQALGQGPEFLTYFNYEAQPDKSGLPSDRFSAERPEGSISTLTIQRTEQRDSAMYRCASSHGLAGGQETQYFGPGTRLTVL.

Regarding this clone: The sequenced fragment ends 3 residues before the CDR3 boundary, so the rest is inferred from the germline J gene. The gene calls are TRBV4-2 and TRBJ2-1; D possibly corresponds to TRBD2 (7 bases). V gave up 4 bases and J gave up 7 bases, with 14 bases separating them. This CDR3 has 14 amino acids. Germline V gene sequence: CDR1 LGHNA, CDR2 YNFKEQ. Incomplete CDR3 DNA: TGTGCCAGCAGCCGTGGGGGGGCAGAAAATGAG. Translation gives CASSRGGAENE. The whole CDR3 region reads CASSRGGAENEQFF.

In terms of frequency, this clone is medium-sized. The sequenced CDR3 bases are TGCGCCAGCAAACAGACGTTACTTTTCGAGACC. Its translation: CASKQTLLFET. The entire CDR3 sequence reads CASKQTLLFETQYF. V gene TRBV5-1 combines with J gene TRBJ2-5, with D unclear. The observed sequence ends 3 residues before the CDR3 terminus, with the missing tail filled in from the germline J gene. This CDR3 is 14 amino acids long. The V and J ends lost 6 bases and 5 bases respectively, with 17 bases between them. Per germline, CDR1 SGHRS and CDR2 YFSETQ.

As regards this clone: The CDR3 extends 3 residues past the end of the read, so its final part is completed from the germline J gene. J is TRBJ2-7 and V is TRBV20-1; tentative D call: TRBD1 (6 bases). Trimming stripped 5 bases from V and 3 bases from J, with 14 bases between. CDR1 is DFQATT, CDR2 SNEGSKA, per germline (reference sequence). CDR3 length: 13 residues. Here the CDR3 reads CSAYRDTLYEQYF. The sequenced part of the CDR3 DNA is TGCAGTGCTTACCGGGACACCCTCTACGAG.

Concerning this clone itself: The read finishes 3 residues shy of the CDR3 end, and the germline J gene is used to complete it. V gene TRBV12-5 combines with J gene TRBJ2-1; D is unresolved. Germline V gene data show CDR1 as LGHNT and CDR2 as FRNRAP. The CDR3 totals 10 residues. Trimming shortened V by 3 bases and J by 8 bases, and 2 bases separated the two germline ends. CDR3: CASGFDEQFF. Incomplete CDR3 DNA: TGTGCTAGTGGTTTCGATGAG. The full variable domain, with the rest looked up from reference TRBV12-5 and TRBJ2-1, is DARVTQTPRHKVTEMGQEVTMRCQPILGHNTVFWYRQTMMQGLELLAYFRNRAPLDDSGMPKDRFSAEMPDATLATLKIQPSEPRDSAVYFCASGFDEQFFGPGTRLTVL.

Considering frequency, this clone is medium-sized. The missing CDR3 end, 3 residues past where the read stops, is filled in from the germline J gene. This sequence joins TRBV19 and TRBJ2-2; D remains unclear. Per the germline V gene, CDR1 is LNHDA and CDR2 is SQIVND (reference sequence). The CDR3 runs 13 residues. Trimming left V 9 bases short and J 2 bases short, with 10 bases between. The sequenced part of the CDR3 DNA is TGTGCCAGCAGCGTCTTAAACACCGGGGAG. Translating it yields CASSVLNTGE. The full CDR3 protein reads CASSVLNTGELFF.

As regards this clone: The read stops 3 residues short of the end of the CDR3; the missing end is completed from the germline J gene. The genes are TRBV9 and TRBJ1-1; a possible D gene is TRBD1 (6 bases). The germline V gene has CDR1 SGDLS and CDR2 YYNGEE. The CDR3 runs 12 residues. V was trimmed by 4 bases and J by 5 bases, leaving 9 bases between them. CDR3 sequence: CASSKTGTEAFF. The sequenced CDR3 bases are TGTGCCAGCAGCAAAACAGGGACTGAA. Together with reference TRBV9 and TRBJ1-1, the CDR3 gives the full variable domain: DSGVTQTPKHLITATGQRVTLRCSPRSGDLSVYWYQQSLDQGLQFLIQYYNGEERAKGNILERFSAQQFPDLHSELNLSSLELGDSALYFCASSKTGTEAFFGQGTRLTVV.

Comment on this clone: The read falls 3 residues short of the CDR3 end, and the missing part is taken from the germline J gene. The chain is built from TRBV20-1 and TRBJ1-2; 7 bases align to TRBD1. Per the germline V gene, CDR1 is DFQATT and CDR2 is SNEGSKA (reference sequence). The CDR3 totals 15 residues. The CDR3 spells CSARDSGQYQETYTF. CDR3 DNA, as far as it was read: TGCAGTGCTAGAGATTCGGGACAGTACCAAGAGACC.

On this clone itself: Compared with germline, one end of the junction differs, possibly owing to a read error. The read gets to within 3 residues of the CDR3 end, and the germline J gene fills in the rest. Other DNA sequences in this specimen translate into the identical CDR3. The J gene is TRBJ1-3, the V gene TRBV7-9; D unresolved. Germline CDR1 SEHNR, CDR2 FQNEAQ (reference sequence). The CDR3 is 12 residues long. The DNA read from the CDR3 is TGTGCCAGCAGCTCCCCCCGTGACACT. Amino acid sequence: CASSSPRDT. The entire CDR3 protein reads CASSSPRDTIYF.

Comment on this clone: The CDR3 end falls 3 residues outside the read, so it is completed with the germline J gene. The chain employs TRBV2 and TRBJ1-2; tentatively, D is TRBD1 (6 bases). The CDR3 covers 13 residues. Per the germline V gene, CDR1 is SNHLY and CDR2 is FYNNEI. CDR3 loop: CASSEDRGYGYTF. The part of the CDR3 DNA that was read is TGTGCCAGCAGTGAAGATAGGGGGTACGGC. Full variable domain (missing parts from reference TRBV2 and TRBJ1-2): EPEVTQTPSHQVTQMGQEVILRCVPISNHLYFYWYRQILGQKVEFLVSFYNNEISEKSEIFDDQFSVERPDGSNFTLKIRSTKLEDSAMYFCASSEDRGYGYTFGSGTRLTVV.

With respect to this clone: Read sequence stops 3 residues before the CDR3 end, and the germline J gene provides the missing end. The chain joins TRBV20-1 to TRBJ2-7, with D tentatively TRBD2 (5 bases). Trimming left V 3 bases short and J 0 bases short, with 9 bases between. The CDR3 covers 13 residues. Germline CDR1 reads DFQATT; CDR2 reads SNEGSKA (reference sequence). The CDR3 region is CSARRVSSYEQYF. The sequenced part of the CDR3 DNA is TGCAGTGCTAGGAGGGTAAGCTCCTACGAG.